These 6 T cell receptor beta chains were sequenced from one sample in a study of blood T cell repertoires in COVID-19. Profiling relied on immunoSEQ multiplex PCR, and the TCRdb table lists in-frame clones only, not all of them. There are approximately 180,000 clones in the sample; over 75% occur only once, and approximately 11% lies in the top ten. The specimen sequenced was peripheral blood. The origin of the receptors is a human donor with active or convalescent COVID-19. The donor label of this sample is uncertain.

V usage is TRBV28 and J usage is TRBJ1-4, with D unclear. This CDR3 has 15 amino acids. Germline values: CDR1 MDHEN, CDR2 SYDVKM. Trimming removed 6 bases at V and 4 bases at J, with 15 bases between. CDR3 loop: CASRPARSLNEKLFF. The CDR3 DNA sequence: TGTGCCAGCAGGCCTGCCAGGTCCCTTAATGAAAAACTGTTTTTT.

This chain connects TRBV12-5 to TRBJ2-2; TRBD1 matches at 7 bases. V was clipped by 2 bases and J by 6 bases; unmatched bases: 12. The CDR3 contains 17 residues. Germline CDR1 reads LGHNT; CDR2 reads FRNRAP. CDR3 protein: CASGLPGPTGVAGELFF. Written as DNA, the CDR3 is TGTGCTAGTGGTTTGCCCGGCCCAACAGGGGTCGCCGGGGAGCTGTTTTTT.

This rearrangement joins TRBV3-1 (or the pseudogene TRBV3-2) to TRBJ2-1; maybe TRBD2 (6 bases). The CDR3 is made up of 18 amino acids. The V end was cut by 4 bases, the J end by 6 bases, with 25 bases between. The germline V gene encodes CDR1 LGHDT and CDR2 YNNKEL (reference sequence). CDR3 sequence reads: CASSPPRQTRERPNEQFF. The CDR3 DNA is TGTGCCAGCAGCCCTCCGCGACAAACCCGGGAGAGGCCCAATGAGCAGTTCTTC.

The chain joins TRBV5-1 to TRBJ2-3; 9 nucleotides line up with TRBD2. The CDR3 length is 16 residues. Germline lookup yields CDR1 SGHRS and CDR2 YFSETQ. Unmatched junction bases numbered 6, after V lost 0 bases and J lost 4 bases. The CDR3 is CASSLDAGGAADTQYF. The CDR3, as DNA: TGCGCCAGCAGCTTGGATGCGGGGGGGGCTGCAGATACGCAGTATTTT. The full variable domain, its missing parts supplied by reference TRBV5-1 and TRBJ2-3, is KAGVTQTPRYLIKTRGQQVTLSCSPISGHRSVSWYQQTPGQGLQFLFEYFSETQRNKGNFPGRFSGRQFSNSRSEMNVSTLELGDSALYLCASSLDAGGAADTQYFGPGTRLTVL.

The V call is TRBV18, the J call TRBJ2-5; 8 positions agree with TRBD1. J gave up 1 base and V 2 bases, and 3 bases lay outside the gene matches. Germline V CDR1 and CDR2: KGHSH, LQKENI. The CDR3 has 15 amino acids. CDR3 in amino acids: CASSPLGQVQETQYF. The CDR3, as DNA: TGTGCCAGCTCACCATTGGGACAGGTCCAAGAGACCCAGTACTTC.

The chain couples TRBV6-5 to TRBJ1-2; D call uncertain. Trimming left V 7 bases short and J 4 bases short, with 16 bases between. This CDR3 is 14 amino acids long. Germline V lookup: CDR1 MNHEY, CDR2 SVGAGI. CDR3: CASTLVEGVYGYTF. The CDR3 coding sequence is TGTGCCAGCACCCTGGTGGAGGGTGTCTATGGCTACACCTTC.